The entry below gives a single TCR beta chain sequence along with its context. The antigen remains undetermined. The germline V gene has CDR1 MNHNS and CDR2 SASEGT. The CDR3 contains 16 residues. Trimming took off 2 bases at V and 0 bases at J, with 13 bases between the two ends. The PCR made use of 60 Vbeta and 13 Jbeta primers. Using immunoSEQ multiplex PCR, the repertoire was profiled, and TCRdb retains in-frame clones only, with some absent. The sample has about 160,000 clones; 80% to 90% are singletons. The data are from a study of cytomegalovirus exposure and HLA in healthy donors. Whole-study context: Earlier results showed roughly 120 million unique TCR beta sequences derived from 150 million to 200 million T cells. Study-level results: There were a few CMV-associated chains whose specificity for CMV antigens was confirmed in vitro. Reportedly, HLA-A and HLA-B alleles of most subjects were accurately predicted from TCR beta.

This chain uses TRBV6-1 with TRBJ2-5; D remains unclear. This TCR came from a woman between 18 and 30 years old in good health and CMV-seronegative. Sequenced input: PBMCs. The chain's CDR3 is CASSEFAGSYQETQYF. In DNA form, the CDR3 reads TGTGCCAGCAGTGAATTTGCAGGATCGTACCAAGAGACCCAGTACTTC.